These T cell receptor beta chains were read from a single sample in a study of cytomegalovirus exposure and HLA in healthy donors. The assay was immunoSEQ multiplex PCR, and TCRdb's table has in-frame clones only and misses some. This sample carries more than 80,000 clones, 82% of them seen once, and the ten largest clones take 1.5% to 2%. Sequenced input: PBMCs. The receptors here all came from a man aged 45 to 65 in good health and CMV-seronegative. CDR3s include the opening cysteine and the closing phenylalanine or tryptophan. A D gene is named only where the DNA matches it firmly. Some rows mark clone size as missing; the rest say once, few, many or name a class of expanded clone.

J gene: TRBJ1-2
D gene: TRBD1
clone size: NA
V gene: TRBV19
CDR3 DNA: TGTGCCAGTAGTATATCAGGGACAGGGGAATATGGCTACACCTTC
CDR3 protein: CASSISGTGEYGYTF

J gene: TRBJ2-4
D gene: TRBD1
clone size: once
V gene: TRBV5-1
CDR3 DNA: TGCGCCAGCACCCCTTTCTCAGGACAGGGAGGAAACATTCAGTACTTC
CDR3 protein: CASTPFSGQGGNIQYF

J gene: TRBJ2-5
D gene: TRBD2
clone size: NA
V gene: TRBV7-6
CDR3 DNA: TGTGCCAGCAGCTTAGAGAGCGGGGGGGCCCAAGAGACCCAGTACTTC
CDR3 protein: CASSLESGGAQETQYF

J gene: TRBJ1-2
D gene: NA
clone size: NA
V gene: TRBV28
CDR3 DNA: TGTGCCAGCAGTGGCGGTCGGGGCTATGGCTACACCTTC
CDR3 protein: CASSGGRGYGYTF

J gene: TRBJ1-3
D gene: TRBD1
clone size: NA
V gene: TRBV5-1
CDR3 DNA: TGCGCCAGCCAAGGGCTAGGGGGCCCGCTCGGTGGAAACACCATATATTTT
CDR3 protein: CASQGLGGPLGGNTIYF

J gene: TRBJ1-1
D gene: NA
clone size: NA
V gene: TRBV7-2
CDR3 DNA: TGTGCCAGCAGCCCCCGGGTTCTGACTGAAGCTTTCTTT
CDR3 protein: CASSPRVLTEAFF

J gene: TRBJ1-1
D gene: NA
clone size: once
V gene: TRBV6-5
CDR3 DNA: TGTGCCAGCAGTCGCCGGGACATCGGCTGGGCTTTCTTT
CDR3 protein: CASSRRDIGWAFF

J gene: TRBJ2-3
D gene: NA
clone size: NA
V gene: TRBV7-9
CDR3 DNA: TGTGCCAGCACCGGGGGGCCCACAGATACGCAGTATTTT
CDR3 protein: CASTGGPTDTQYF

J gene: TRBJ1-1
D gene: NA
clone size: few
V gene: TRBV14
CDR3 DNA: TGTGCCAGCAGTCACGCGGGCGAAGCTTTCTTT
CDR3 protein: CASSHAGEAFF

J gene: TRBJ2-2
D gene: TRBD1
clone size: NA
V gene: TRBV7-3
CDR3 DNA: TGTGCCAGCAGCTTAAACGGACAGGGGCTGGGGGAGCTGTTTTTT
CDR3 protein: CASSLNGQGLGELFF

J gene: TRBJ1-2
D gene: NA
clone size: NA
V gene: TRBV18
CDR3 DNA: TGTGCCAGCTCACCACCAGACAGGACCTACTATGGCTACACCTTC
CDR3 protein: CASSPPDRTYYGYTF

J gene: TRBJ1-2
D gene: TRBD1
clone size: few
V gene: TRBV7-2
CDR3 DNA: TGTGCCAGCAGCTTAGACCCGGACAGGGGCTATGGCTACACCTTC
CDR3 protein: CASSLDPDRGYGYTF

J gene: TRBJ1-2
D gene: NA
clone size: NA
V gene: TRBV18
CDR3 DNA: TGTGCCAGCTCACCCTCCTCGGACCCGGGGGATGGCTACACCTTC
CDR3 protein: CASSPSSDPGDGYTF

J gene: TRBJ2-6
D gene: TRBD2
clone size: NA
V gene: TRBV7-8
CDR3 DNA: TGTGCCAGCAGCTCGCTACGGGGGGGGTCAGGGGCCAACGTCCTGACTTTC
CDR3 protein: CASSSLRGGSGANVLTF

J gene: TRBJ1-5
D gene: NA
clone size: NA
V gene: TRBV4-1
CDR3 DNA: TGCGCCAGCAGCCAAGAGCCCCCGGGAGTCCCAGGGCCCCAGCATTTT
CDR3 protein: CASSQEPPGVPGPQHF

J gene: TRBJ2-7
D gene: NA
clone size: once
V gene: TRBV7-6
CDR3 DNA: TGTGCCAGCAGCAAACACGGGGGGCAGGGCTACGAGCAGTACTTC
CDR3 protein: CASSKHGGQGYEQYF

J gene: TRBJ2-3
D gene: TRBD1
clone size: NA
V gene: TRBV7-2
CDR3 DNA: TGTGCCAGCAGCAAGGGACAGGGAGACACAGATACGCAGTATTTT
CDR3 protein: CASSKGQGDTDTQYF

J gene: TRBJ1-1
D gene: TRBD1
clone size: NA
V gene: TRBV30
CDR3 DNA: TGTGCCTGGAGCACCGACAGGGCTCGCACTGAAGCTTTCTTT
CDR3 protein: CAWSTDRARTEAFF

J gene: TRBJ2-1
D gene: TRBD1
clone size: NA
V gene: TRBV4-1
CDR3 DNA: TGCGCCAGCAGCCAAGGTTGGGACAGGGGCCGAGTGGAGCAGTTCTTC
CDR3 protein: CASSQGWDRGRVEQFF

J gene: TRBJ1-2
D gene: TRBD1
clone size: NA
V gene: TRBV4-3
CDR3 DNA: TGCGCCAGCAGCCAAGAGGTTTACAGGGGAAACTATGGCTACACCTTC
CDR3 protein: CASSQEVYRGNYGYTF

J gene: TRBJ2-5
D gene: TRBD1
clone size: NA
V gene: TRBV10-2
CDR3 DNA: TGCGCCAGCAGAGGACAGGGGAAAGAGACCCAGTACTTC
CDR3 protein: CASRGQGKETQYF

J gene: TRBJ2-2
D gene: TRBD1
clone size: NA
V gene: TRBV2
CDR3 DNA: TGTGCCAGATGGGACAGAAACACCGGGGAGCTGTTTTTT
CDR3 protein: CARWDRNTGELFF

J gene: TRBJ1-1
D gene: NA
clone size: NA
V gene: TRBV5-6
CDR3 DNA: TGTGCCAGCAGCCCTTCTGTTCAGGGAGGCACTGAAGCTTTCTTT
CDR3 protein: CASSPSVQGGTEAFF

J gene: TRBJ2-7
D gene: TRBD1
clone size: NA
V gene: TRBV7-9
CDR3 DNA: TGTGCCAGCAGCCTCGGACAGGGGGCTTGGGAGCAGTACTTC
CDR3 protein: CASSLGQGAWEQYF

J gene: TRBJ1-6
D gene: NA
clone size: NA
V gene: TRBV30
CDR3 DNA: TGTGCCTGGACAGGGGTTGTGGGTTCACCCCTCCACTTT
CDR3 protein: CAWTGVVGSPLHF

J gene: TRBJ2-3
D gene: TRBD1
clone size: NA
V gene: TRBV5-1
CDR3 DNA: TGCGCCAGCAGCTTGGTGACAGGGCGAAGGGGCACAGATACGCAGTATTTT
CDR3 protein: CASSLVTGRRGTDTQYF

J gene: TRBJ1-6
D gene: NA
clone size: NA
V gene: TRBV10-3
CDR3 DNA: TGTGCCATCAGTGAGTCGGAGGGTACCTATAATTCACCCCTCCACTTT
CDR3 protein: CAISESEGTYNSPLHF